This entry lists 3 T cell receptor beta chains sequenced from one sample in a study of identifying expanded T cells in peripheral blood. Produced via immunoSEQ multiplex PCR; TCRdb's table is partial and in-frame only. The data hold about 100,000 clones, with around 87% observed a single time. Sequencing was carried out using blood. Receptor source: a person aged 18-69 years in good health.

The V and J genes are TRBV6-4 and TRBJ1-6, with D unclear. CDR3 length: 13 residues. V lost 10 bases to trimming and J lost 8 bases, with 15 bases between them. Germline CDR1 reads MRHNA; CDR2 reads SNTAGT. Here the CDR3 reads CATQGRPDSPLHF. CDR3 coding DNA: TGTGCCACCCAAGGCCGCCCCGATTCACCCCTCCACTTT.

This chain links TRBV2 with TRBJ2-7; D is tentatively TRBD1 or TRBD2 (5 bases each). V dropped 6 bases and J dropped 0 bases, with 9 bases sitting between them. The CDR3 is made up of 13 amino acids. CDR1 SNHLY and CDR2 FYNNEI come from the germline V gene. In nucleotides, the CDR3 is TGTGCCAGCAGCGGGGACGGCTCCTACGAGCAGTACTTC. It yields the protein CASSGDGSYEQYF.

V and J are TRBV5-1 and TRBJ2-3; D is possibly TRBD2 (6 bases). With 0 bases removed from V and 3 bases from J, the gap between germline ends came to 20 bases. The CDR3 runs to 18 residues. Germline CDR1 reads SGHRS; CDR2 reads YFSETQ. Written as DNA, the CDR3 is TGCGCCAGCAGCTTGGCCGAAGTGGTCGGGGGAACAACAGATACGCAGTATTTT. Translation: CASSLAEVVGGTTDTQYF.